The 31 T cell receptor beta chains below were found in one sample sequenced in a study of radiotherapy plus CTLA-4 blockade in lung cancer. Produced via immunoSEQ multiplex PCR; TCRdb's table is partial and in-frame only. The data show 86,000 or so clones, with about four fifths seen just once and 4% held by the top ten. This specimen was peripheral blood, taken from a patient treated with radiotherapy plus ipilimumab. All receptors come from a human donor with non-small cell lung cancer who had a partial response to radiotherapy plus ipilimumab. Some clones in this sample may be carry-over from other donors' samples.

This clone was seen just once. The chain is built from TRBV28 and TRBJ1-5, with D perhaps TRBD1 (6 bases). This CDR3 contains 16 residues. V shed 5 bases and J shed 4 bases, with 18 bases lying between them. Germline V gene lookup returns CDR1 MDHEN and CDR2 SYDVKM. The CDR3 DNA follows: TGTGCCAGCAGTCCCAGGGGTTCCAGGTCTAATCAGCCCCAGCATTTT. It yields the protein CASSPRGSRSNQPQHF.

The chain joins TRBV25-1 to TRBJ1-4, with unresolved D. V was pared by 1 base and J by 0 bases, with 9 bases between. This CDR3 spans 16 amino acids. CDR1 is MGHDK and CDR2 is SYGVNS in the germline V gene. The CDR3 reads CASSESGISTNEKLFF. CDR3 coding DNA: TGTGCCAGCAGTGAATCGGGGATTTCAACTAATGAAAAACTGTTTTTT. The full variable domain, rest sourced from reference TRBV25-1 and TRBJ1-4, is EADIYQTPRYLVIGTGKKITLECSQTMGHDKMYWYQQDPGMELHLIHYSYGVNSTEKGDLSSESTVSRIRTEHFPLTLESARPSHTSQYLCASSESGISTNEKLFFGSGTQLSVL.

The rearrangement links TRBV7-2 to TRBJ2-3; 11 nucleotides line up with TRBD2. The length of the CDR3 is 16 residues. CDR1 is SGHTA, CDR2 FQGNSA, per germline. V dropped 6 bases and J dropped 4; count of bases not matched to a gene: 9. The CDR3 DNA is TGTGCCAGCAGAACCACCGGGACTAGCGGTCCAGATACGCAGTATTTT. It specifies CASRTTGTSGPDTQYF. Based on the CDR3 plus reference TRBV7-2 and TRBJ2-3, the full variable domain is GAGVSQSPSNKVTEKGKDVELRCDPISGHTALYWYRQSLGQGLEFLIYFQGNSAPDKSGLPSDRFSAERTGGSVSTLTIQRTQQEDSAVYLCASRTTGTSGPDTQYFGPGTRLTVL.

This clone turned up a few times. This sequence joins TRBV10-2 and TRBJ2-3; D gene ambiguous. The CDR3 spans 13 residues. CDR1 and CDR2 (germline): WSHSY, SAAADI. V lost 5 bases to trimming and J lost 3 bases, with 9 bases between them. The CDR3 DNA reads TGCGCCAGCAGTCCAGTAGCTACAGATACGCAGTATTTT. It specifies CASSPVATDTQYF.

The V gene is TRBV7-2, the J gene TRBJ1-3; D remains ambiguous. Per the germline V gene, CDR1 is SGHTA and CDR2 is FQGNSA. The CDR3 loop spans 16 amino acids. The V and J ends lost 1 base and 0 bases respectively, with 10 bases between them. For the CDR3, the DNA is TGTGCCAGCAGCTTAGGGCCACGAAGCTCTGGAAACACCATATATTTT. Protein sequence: CASSLGPRSSGNTIYF.

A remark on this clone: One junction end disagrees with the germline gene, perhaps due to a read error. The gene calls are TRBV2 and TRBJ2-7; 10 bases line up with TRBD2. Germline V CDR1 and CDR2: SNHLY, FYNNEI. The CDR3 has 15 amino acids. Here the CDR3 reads CASSPSGRALYGQYF. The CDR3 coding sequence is TGTGCCAGCAGTCCGAGCGGGAGGGCCCTCTACGGGCAGTACTTC.

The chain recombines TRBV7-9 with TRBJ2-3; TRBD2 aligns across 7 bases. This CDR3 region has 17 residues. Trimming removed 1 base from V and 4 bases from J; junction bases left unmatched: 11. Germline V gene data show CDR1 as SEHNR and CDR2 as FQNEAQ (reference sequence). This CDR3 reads CASSLGEGLLGPDTQYF. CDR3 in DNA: TGTGCCAGCAGCTTAGGGGAGGGGCTCCTGGGCCCAGATACGCAGTATTTT.

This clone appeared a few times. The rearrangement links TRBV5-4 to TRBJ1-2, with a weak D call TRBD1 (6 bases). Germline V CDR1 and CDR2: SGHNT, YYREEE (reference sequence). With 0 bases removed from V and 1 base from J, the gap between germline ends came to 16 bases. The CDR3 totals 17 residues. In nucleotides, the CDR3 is TGTGCCAGCAGCTTGGCGCGGGGGGCAGGAGGTAACTATGGCTACACCTTC. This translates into CASSLARGAGGNYGYTF.

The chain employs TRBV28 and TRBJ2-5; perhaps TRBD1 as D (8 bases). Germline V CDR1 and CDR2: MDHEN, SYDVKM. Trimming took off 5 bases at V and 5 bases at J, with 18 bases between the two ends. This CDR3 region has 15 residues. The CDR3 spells CASSLQGGRTETQYF. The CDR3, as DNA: TGTGCCAGCAGTCTACAGGGGGGGCGCACGGAGACCCAGTACTTC.

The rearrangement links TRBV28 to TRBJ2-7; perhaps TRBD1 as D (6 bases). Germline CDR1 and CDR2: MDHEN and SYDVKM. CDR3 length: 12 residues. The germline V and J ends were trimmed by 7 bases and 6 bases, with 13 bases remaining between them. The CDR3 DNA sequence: TGTGCCAGCACCCAGTTGGGGGCCGAGCAGTACTTC. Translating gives CASTQLGAEQYF.

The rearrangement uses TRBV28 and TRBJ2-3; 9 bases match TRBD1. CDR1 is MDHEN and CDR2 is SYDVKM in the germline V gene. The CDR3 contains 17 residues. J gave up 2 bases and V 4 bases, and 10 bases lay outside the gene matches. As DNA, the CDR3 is TGTGCCAGCAGTTACGGGACAGGGAAGAGGGACACAGATACGCAGTATTTT. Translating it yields CASSYGTGKRDTDTQYF.

The CDR3 region has the DNA TGTGCCTGGAGTGGGTGGAGCGGGAGGGCCTACGAGCAGTACTTC. As protein: CAWSGWSGRAYEQYF. The V gene is TRBV30, the J gene TRBJ2-7; 10 positions match TRBD2. CDR3 length: 15 amino acids. Trimming removed 1 base from V and 2 bases from J; junction bases left unmatched: 5. From germline, CDR1 is GTSNPN and CDR2 SVGIG (reference sequence).

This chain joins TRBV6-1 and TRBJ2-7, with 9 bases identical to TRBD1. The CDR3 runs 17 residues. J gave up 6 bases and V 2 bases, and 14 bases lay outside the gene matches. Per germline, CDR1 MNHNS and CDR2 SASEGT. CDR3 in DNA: TGTGCCAGCAGTGAAAGAGGGGTGAACAGGGGGCGATCCGAGCAGTACTTC. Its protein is CASSERGVNRGRSEQYF.

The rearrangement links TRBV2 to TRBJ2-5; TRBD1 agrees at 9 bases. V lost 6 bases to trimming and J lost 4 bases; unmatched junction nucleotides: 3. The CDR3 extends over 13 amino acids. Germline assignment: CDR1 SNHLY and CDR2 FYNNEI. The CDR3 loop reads CASRGTGIETQYF. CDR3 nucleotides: TGTGCCAGCAGGGGGACAGGGATAGAGACCCAGTACTTC.

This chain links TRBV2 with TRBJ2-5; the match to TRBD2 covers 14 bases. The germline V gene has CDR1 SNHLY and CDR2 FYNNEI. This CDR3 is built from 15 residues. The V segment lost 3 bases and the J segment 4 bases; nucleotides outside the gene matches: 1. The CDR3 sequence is CASSETSGGAETQYF. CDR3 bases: TGTGCCAGCAGTGAGACTAGCGGGGGGGCAGAGACCCAGTACTTC.

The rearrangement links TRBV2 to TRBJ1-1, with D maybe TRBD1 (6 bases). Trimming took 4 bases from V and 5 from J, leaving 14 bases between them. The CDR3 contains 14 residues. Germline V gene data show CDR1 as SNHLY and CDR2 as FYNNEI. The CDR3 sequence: CASSVQGGRTEAFF. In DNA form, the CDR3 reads TGTGCCAGCAGTGTACAGGGTGGAAGGACTGAAGCTTTCTTT.

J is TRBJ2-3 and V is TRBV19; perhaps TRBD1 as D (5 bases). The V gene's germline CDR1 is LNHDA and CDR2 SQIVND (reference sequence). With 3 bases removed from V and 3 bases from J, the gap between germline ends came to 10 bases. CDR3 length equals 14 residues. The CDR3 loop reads CASSMQGWTDTQYF. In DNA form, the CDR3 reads TGTGCCAGTAGTATGCAGGGATGGACAGATACGCAGTATTTT.

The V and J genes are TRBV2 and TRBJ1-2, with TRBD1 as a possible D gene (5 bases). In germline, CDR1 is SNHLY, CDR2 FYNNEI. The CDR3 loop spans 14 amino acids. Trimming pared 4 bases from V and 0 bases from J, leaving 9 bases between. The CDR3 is CASSGQSSNYGYTF. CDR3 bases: TGTGCCAGCAGTGGACAGTCCTCTAACTATGGCTACACCTTC.

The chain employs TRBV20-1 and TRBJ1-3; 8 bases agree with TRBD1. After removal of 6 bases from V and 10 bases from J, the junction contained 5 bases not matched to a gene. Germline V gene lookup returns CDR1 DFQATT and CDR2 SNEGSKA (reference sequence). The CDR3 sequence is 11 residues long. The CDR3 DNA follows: TGCAGTGCAGAGTGGGACAGGACCATATATTTT. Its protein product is CSAEWDRTIYF.

In nucleotides, the CDR3 is TGTGCCAGCTCACCAGCCATAGGACAGGGGGCAGCCACCGGGGAGCTGTTTTTT. Translated, it gives CASSPAIGQGAATGELFF. The chain joins TRBV18 to TRBJ2-2; 11 bases match TRBD1. The CDR3 length is 18 residues. V trimming: 2 bases; J trimming: 4 bases; junction bases outside the gene matches: 9. Germline CDR1 and CDR2: KGHSH and LQKENI.

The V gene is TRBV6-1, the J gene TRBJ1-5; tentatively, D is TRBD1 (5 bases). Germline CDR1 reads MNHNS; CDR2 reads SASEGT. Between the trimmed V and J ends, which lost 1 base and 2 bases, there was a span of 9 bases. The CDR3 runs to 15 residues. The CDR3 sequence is CASSEGQGGNQPQHF. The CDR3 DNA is TGTGCCAGCAGTGAAGGGCAGGGTGGCAATCAGCCCCAGCATTTT.

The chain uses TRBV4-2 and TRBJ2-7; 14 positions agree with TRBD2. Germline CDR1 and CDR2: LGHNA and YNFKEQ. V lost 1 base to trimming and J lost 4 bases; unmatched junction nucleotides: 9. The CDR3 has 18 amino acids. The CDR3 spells CASSQAGTSGGPQYEQYF. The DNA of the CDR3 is TGTGCCAGCAGCCAAGCAGGGACTAGCGGGGGTCCTCAATACGAGCAGTACTTC.

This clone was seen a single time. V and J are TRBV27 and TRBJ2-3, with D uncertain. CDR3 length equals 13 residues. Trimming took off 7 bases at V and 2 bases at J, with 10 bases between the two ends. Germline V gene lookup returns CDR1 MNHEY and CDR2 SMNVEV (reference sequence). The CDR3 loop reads CASIDRNTDTQYF. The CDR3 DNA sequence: TGTGCCAGCATTGATAGAAACACAGATACGCAGTATTTT.

The DNA of the CDR3 is TGTGCCAGCAGCCCCGGACGGGGGGGACGGCAGCGCGGCTACACCTTC. Its translation is CASSPGRGGRQRGYTF. The V and J genes are TRBV27 and TRBJ1-2, with a possible D match to TRBD1 (5 bases). V lost 6 bases, J lost 8 bases, and 25 bases lay in between. The CDR3 loop spans 16 amino acids. Germline CDR1 and CDR2: MNHEY and SMNVEV (reference sequence).

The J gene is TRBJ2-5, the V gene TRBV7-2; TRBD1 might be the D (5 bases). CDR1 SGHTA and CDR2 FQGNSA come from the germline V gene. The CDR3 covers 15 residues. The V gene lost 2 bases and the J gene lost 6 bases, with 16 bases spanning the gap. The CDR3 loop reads CASSLTGPTSQTQYF. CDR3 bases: TGTGCCAGCAGCTTAACAGGACCTACGTCCCAGACCCAGTACTTC.

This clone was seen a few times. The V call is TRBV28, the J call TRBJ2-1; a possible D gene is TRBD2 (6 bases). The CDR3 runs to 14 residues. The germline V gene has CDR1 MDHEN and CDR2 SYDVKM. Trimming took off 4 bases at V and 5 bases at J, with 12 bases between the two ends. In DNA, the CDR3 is TGTGCCAGCAGTTCAGAGACTAGGGACAATGAGCAGTTCTTC. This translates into CASSSETRDNEQFF.

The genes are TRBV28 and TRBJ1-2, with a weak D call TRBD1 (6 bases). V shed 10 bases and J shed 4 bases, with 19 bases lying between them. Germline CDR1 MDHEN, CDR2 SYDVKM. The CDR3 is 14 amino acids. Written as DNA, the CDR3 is TGTGCCACCACTTTCCCCAGGGGCATCTATGGCTACACCTTC. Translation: CATTFPRGIYGYTF.

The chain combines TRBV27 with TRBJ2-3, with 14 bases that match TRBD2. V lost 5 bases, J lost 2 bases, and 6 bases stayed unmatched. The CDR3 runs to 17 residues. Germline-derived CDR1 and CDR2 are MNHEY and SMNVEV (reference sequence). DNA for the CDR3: TGTGCCAGCAGTCCTCGGACTAGCGGGAGGCCCACAGATACGCAGTATTTT. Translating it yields CASSPRTSGRPTDTQYF.

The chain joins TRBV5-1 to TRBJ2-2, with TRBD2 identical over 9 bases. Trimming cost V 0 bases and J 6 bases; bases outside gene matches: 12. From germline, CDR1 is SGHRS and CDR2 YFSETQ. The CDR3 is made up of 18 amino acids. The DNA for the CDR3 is TGCGCCAGCAGCTTGGCCCCCGGAGGGGGCGGGAGGGCCGGGGAGCTGTTTTTT. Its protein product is CASSLAPGGGGRAGELFF.

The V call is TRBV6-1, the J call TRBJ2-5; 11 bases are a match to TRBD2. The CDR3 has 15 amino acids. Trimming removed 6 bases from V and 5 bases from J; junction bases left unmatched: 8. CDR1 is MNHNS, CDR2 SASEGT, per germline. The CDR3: CASRLLAGVSETQYF. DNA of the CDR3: TGTGCCAGCAGGTTACTAGCGGGAGTATCGGAGACCCAGTACTTC.

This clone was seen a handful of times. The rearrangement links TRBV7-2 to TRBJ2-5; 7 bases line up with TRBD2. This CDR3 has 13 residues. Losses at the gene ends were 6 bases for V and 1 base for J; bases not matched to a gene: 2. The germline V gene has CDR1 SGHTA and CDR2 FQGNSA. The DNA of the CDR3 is TGTGCCAGCAGAGCGGGATTCCAAGAGACCCAGTACTTC. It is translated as CASRAGFQETQYF.